The rows below give T cell receptor beta chains drawn from one sample of a study of response to subunit inactivated influenza vaccine. From the RT-PCR reads, TCRdb called clonotypes with MiXCR, one entry per CDR3 protein. The table shows 150,000 to 200,000 distinct CDR3 sequences, with roughly 12% occurring only once. Another study also made use of these data, one on T cells expressing NK-cell markers.

This specimen was CD8+ T cells sorted from PBMCs, taken approximately 12 days after vaccination. The receptors stem from a man aged 50 to 60 who received an inactivated influenza vaccine. The CDR3 runs from the conserved cysteine through the conserved F or W. D genes are given only for firm matches. Size tells how often a clone was seen (once, few, many) or the class of an expanded clone, and some rows leave it out.

>TRBJ2-5|few|TRBV11-2|TRBD2
TGTGCCAGCAGCTTAGTTCTTAGCGGGGCCCTGTTTTACTTC
CASSLVLSGALFYF
>TRBJ2-1|.|TRBV4-1|TRBD2
TGCGCCAGCAGCCAGAGGCCAGCGGGAAGCTCCTACAATGAGCAGTTCTTC
CASSQRPAGSSYNEQFF
>TRBJ2-3|few|TRBV28|TRBD2
TGTGCCAGCAGTTTATGGGCGCGGGAGGGCACAGATACGCAGTATTTT
CASSLWAREGTDTQYF
>TRBJ2-1|few|TRBV25-1|.
TGTGCCAGCAGTGAATATCTGTACAATGAGCAGTTCTTC
CASSEYLYNEQFF
>TRBJ2-5|.|TRBV24-1|.
TGTGCCACCAGTCCCTCCACAGGATGGGAGACCCAGTACTTC
CATSPSTGWETQYF
>TRBJ1-4|.|TRBV6-5|.
TGTGCCAGCAGTTACGGGTGGAATGAAAAACTGTTTTTT
CASSYGWNEKLFF
>TRBJ1-1|few|TRBV4-1|.
TGCGCCAGCAGCCAAGCGAACACTGAAGCTTTCTTT
CASSQANTEAFF
>TRBJ2-1|many|TRBV5-1|TRBD2
TGCGCCAGCAGATTGGCGGGGGAACCCGCGAGCTCCTACAATGAGCAGTTCTTC
CASRLAGEPASSYNEQFF
>TRBJ2-7|.|TRBV7-2|.
TGTGCCAGCAGCTGGGTGGGGAGTGAGCAGTACTTC
CASSWVGSEQYF
>TRBJ1-5|.|TRBV5-1|TRBD1
TGCGCCAGCAGCTTGGCGCTGGGACAGAGCAATCAGCCCCAGCATTTT
CASSLALGQSNQPQHF
>TRBJ2-7|.|TRBV4-3|.
TGCGCCAGCAGCCAAGATTTCCGGAGTACCTACGAGCAGTACTTC
CASSQDFRSTYEQYF
>TRBJ2-1|few|TRBV5-1|.
TGCGCCAGCAGCTTGGATCACAGGTTAAGGGGCCTCCATGAGCAGTTCTTC
CASSLDHRLRGLHEQFF
>TRBJ1-5|.|TRBV27|.
TGTGCCAGCAGTAACGGGGGTTGGGGACAGCCCCAGCATTTT
CASSNGGWGQPQHF
>TRBJ2-1|many|TRBV29-1|.
TGCAGCATCACAGCTTCAGGGGTGTACAATGAGCAGTTCTTC
CSITASGVYNEQFF
>TRBJ2-3|.|TRBV4-1|.
TGCGCCAGCAGCCACATATCAGATACGCAGTATTTT
CASSHISDTQYF
>TRBJ2-1|many|TRBV12-3/TRBV12-4|.
TGTGCCAGCAGTCAAACAGGGCCCGTTGAGCAGTTCTTC
CASSQTGPVEQFF
>TRBJ1-5|few|TRBV20-1|TRBD1
TGCAGTGCTAGAGAATTCGGGACAGCGAATCAGCCCCAGCATTTT
CSAREFGTANQPQHF
>TRBJ1-5|many|TRBV12-3/TRBV12-4|.
TGTGCCAGCAGTTTGGACGGTATCAATCAGCCCCAGCATTTT
CASSLDGINQPQHF
>TRBJ2-5|many|TRBV5-6|.
TGTGCCAGCAGTTCCTATCAGGAGACCCAGTACTTC
CASSSYQETQYF
>TRBJ1-6|many|TRBV5-6|TRBD1
TGTGCCAGCAGCGAGGGACAGGGCCTTAATTCACCCCTCCACTTT
CASSEGQGLNSPLHF
>TRBJ1-1|.|TRBV9|.
TGTGCCAGCAGCCCCCTGACCACTGAAGCTTTCTTT
CASSPLTTEAFF
>TRBJ2-1|.|TRBV7-9|TRBD2
TGTGCCAGCAGCTTATTTTCTAGCGGGGGGGCCTACAATGAGCAGTTCTTC
CASSLFSSGGAYNEQFF